A selection of T cell receptor beta chains follows, all from one sample in a study of cytomegalovirus exposure and HLA in healthy donors. Profiled with immunoSEQ multiplex PCR; TCRdb holds only in-frame clones, not every one. The table shows around 140,000 clones, with over 75% occurring only once. The sequencing sample was made of PBMCs. Every receptor here comes from a woman aged 35 to 49 in good health and CMV-seronegative. Each CDR3 is given with its conserved first and last residue. A D gene is named only where the DNA matches it firmly. For some rows the clone size is stated as once, few or many, or as a class when expanded; others skip it.

CDR3 protein	CDR3 DNA	clone size	D gene	V gene	J gene
CAISESLLAGVYEQYF	TGTGCCATCAGTGAGTCGTTACTAGCGGGAGTTTACGAGCAGTACTTC	.	TRBD2	TRBV10-3	TRBJ2-7
CAISETSVRGIRSNEQFF	TGTGCCATCAGTGAGACGTCTGTGCGGGGCATAAGGTCCAATGAGCAGTTCTTC	.	.	TRBV10-3	TRBJ2-1
CSSSLWDRNSGQAFF	TGTTCCAGCAGCTTGTGGGACAGGAATTCGGGTCAAGCTTTCTTT	.	TRBD1	TRBV7-9	TRBJ1-1
CASSPTGNYGYTF	TGTGCCAGCAGCCCTACGGGAAACTATGGCTACACCTTC	.	.	TRBV7-2	TRBJ1-2
CASSYSLAGELFF	TGTGCCAGCAGTTACTCGCTCGCCGGGGAGCTGTTTTTT	.	.	TRBV2	TRBJ2-2
CASSPSSGSSYNEQFF	TGTGCCAGCTCACCATCTAGCGGAAGTTCCTACAATGAGCAGTTCTTC	.	TRBD2	TRBV18	TRBJ2-1
CASSSGTASIAKNIQYF	TGTGCCAGCAGTTCCGGGACAGCCTCGATAGCCAAAAACATTCAGTACTTC	.	TRBD1	TRBV5-4	TRBJ2-4
CASSSVGADSYEQYF	TGTGCCAGCAGTTCGGTAGGAGCGGACTCCTACGAGCAGTACTTC	.	.	TRBV27	TRBJ2-7
CASSLTTTYNEQFF	TGCGCCAGCAGCTTGACGACTACCTACAATGAGCAGTTCTTC	.	.	TRBV5-1	TRBJ2-1
CASSIGGDTDTQYF	TGTGCCAGTAGTATTGGGGGGGACACAGATACGCAGTATTTT	.	TRBD2	TRBV19	TRBJ2-3
CASSASLETQYF	TGCGCCAGCAGTGCTTCGTTGGAGACCCAGTACTTC	.	.	TRBV10-1	TRBJ2-5
CASSYSSRGWNEQFF	TGTGCCAGCAGTTACTCGTCCAGGGGATGGAATGAGCAGTTCTTC	.	.	TRBV6-5	TRBJ2-1
CASSYYRFEVEAFF	TGTGCCAGCAGTTATTATCGGTTTGAAGTTGAAGCTTTCTTT	.	.	TRBV6-6	TRBJ1-1
CSASGTSGTKF	TGCAGTGCTTCCGGGACTAGCGGTACTAAATTC	.	TRBD2	TRBV20-1	TRBJ2-7
CASSYGLAGEGTEAFF	TGTGCCAGCAGTTACGGGCTGGCAGGGGAAGGGACTGAAGCTTTCTTT	.	.	TRBV6-6	TRBJ1-1
CASSLQSEAFF	TGTGCCAGCAGCTTACAATCTGAAGCTTTCTTT	.	.	TRBV7-9	TRBJ1-1
CASSLTAGGSSEQYF	TGTGCCAGCAGCTTGACGGCGGGAGGTAGCTCCGAGCAGTACTTC	.	TRBD2	TRBV6-1	TRBJ2-7
CASSLQGAGTEAFF	TGTGCCAGCAGCTTACAGGGGGCAGGAACTGAAGCTTTCTTT	few	TRBD1	TRBV7-9	TRBJ1-1
CASRLDRRNTEAFF	TGTGCCAGCAGGCTGGACAGGAGGAACACTGAAGCTTTCTTT	.	TRBD1	TRBV2	TRBJ1-1
CASSGQGNEQFF	TGTGCCAGCAGTGGTCAGGGAAATGAGCAGTTCTTC	.	.	TRBV2	TRBJ2-1
CASSGGTIHTGELFF	TGTGCCAGCAGCGGTGGGACTATTCACACCGGGGAGCTGTTTTTT	.	TRBD2	TRBV7-3	TRBJ2-2
CAISESGLAGINEQFF	TGTGCCATCAGTGAGTCGGGACTAGCGGGGATCAATGAGCAGTTCTTC	.	TRBD2	TRBV10-3	TRBJ2-1
CASSPGLAGLTGELFF	TGTGCCAGTAGTCCGGGACTAGCGGGCCTCACCGGGGAGCTGTTTTTT	.	TRBD2	TRBV19	TRBJ2-2
CASSLDALETQYF	TGTGCCAGCAGCTTAGATGCGCTCGAGACCCAGTACTTC	.	.	TRBV11-2	TRBJ2-5
CASSQDFPYSDTQYF	TGCGCCAGCAGCCAAGATTTCCCCTATTCGGATACGCAGTATTTT	.	.	TRBV4-1	TRBJ2-3
CASSPRLGGADTQYF	TGTGCCAGCAGCCCCCGCCTAGGGGGCGCAGATACGCAGTATTTT	.	TRBD1	TRBV11-2	TRBJ2-3
CASSLGDRINYGYTF	TGTGCCAGCAGCTTAGGGGACAGGATTAACTATGGCTACACCTTC	.	TRBD1	TRBV13	TRBJ1-2
CASISRTGGENTEAFF	TGTGCCAGTATCAGTAGGACAGGGGGCGAGAACACTGAAGCTTTCTTT	.	TRBD1	TRBV19	TRBJ1-1
CASRLGYSGGPYF	TGTGCCAGCAGATTAGGGTACTCAGGGGGTCCGTATTTT	.	TRBD1	TRBV27	TRBJ2-3
CASSATLAGITDTQYF	TGCGCCAGCAGCGCGACACTAGCGGGGATCACAGATACGCAGTATTTT	once	TRBD2	TRBV5-1	TRBJ2-3
CASQTGWGETQYF	TGCGCCAGCCAGACAGGTTGGGGGGAGACCCAGTACTTC	once	.	TRBV5-1	TRBJ2-5
CASSVMYSGANVLTF	TGCGCCAGCAGCGTTATGTACTCTGGGGCCAACGTCCTGACTTTC	.	.	TRBV5-1	TRBJ2-6
CASSEAGSSYEQYF	TGTGCCAGCAGCGAGGCGGGAAGCTCCTACGAGCAGTACTTC	.	.	TRBV5-4	TRBJ2-7
CASSPRDKRTDTQYF	TGTGCCAGCAGCCCGAGGGACAAACGCACAGATACGCAGTATTTT	.	.	TRBV11-3	TRBJ2-3
CASSPLSGRASYKQYF	TGTGCCAGCAGTCCACTTAGCGGGAGAGCCTCCTACAAGCAGTACTTC	.	TRBD2	TRBV27	TRBJ2-7
CASSRAGTASYEQYF	TGTGCCAGTAGTCGGGCCGGGACAGCCTCCTACGAGCAGTACTTC	.	TRBD1	TRBV19	TRBJ2-7
CASSLNWGNTIYF	TGTGCCAGCAGCTTGAACTGGGGAAACACCATATATTTT	.	.	TRBV7-2	TRBJ1-3
CASSLSGTDTQYF	TGTGCCAGCAGTTTATCGGGCACAGATACGCAGTATTTT	.	.	TRBV28	TRBJ2-3
CASSQMRSSYGYTF	TGCGCCAGCAGCCAAATGAGGAGTAGCTATGGCTACACCTTC	.	.	TRBV4-1	TRBJ1-2
CSSSRPGLDTEAFF	TGTTCCAGCAGTAGACCAGGGCTCGACACTGAAGCTTTCTTT	.	.	TRBV7-9	TRBJ1-1
CASSVAPGVSYEQYF	TGTGCCAGCAGCGTAGCTCCGGGAGTCTCCTACGAGCAGTACTTC	.	.	TRBV9	TRBJ2-7
CSVEGDTSTNEKLFF	TGCAGCGTTGAGGGGGACACCTCAACTAATGAAAAACTGTTTTTT	.	.	TRBV29-1	TRBJ1-4
CASSLFSGEQYF	TGTGCCAGCAGTTTATTCAGTGGCGAGCAGTACTTC	.	.	TRBV28	TRBJ2-7
CASSFGSRASRGDTQYF	TGTGCCAGCAGCTTTGGGAGTCGGGCTTCCAGGGGAGATACGCAGTATTTT	.	.	TRBV5-4	TRBJ2-3